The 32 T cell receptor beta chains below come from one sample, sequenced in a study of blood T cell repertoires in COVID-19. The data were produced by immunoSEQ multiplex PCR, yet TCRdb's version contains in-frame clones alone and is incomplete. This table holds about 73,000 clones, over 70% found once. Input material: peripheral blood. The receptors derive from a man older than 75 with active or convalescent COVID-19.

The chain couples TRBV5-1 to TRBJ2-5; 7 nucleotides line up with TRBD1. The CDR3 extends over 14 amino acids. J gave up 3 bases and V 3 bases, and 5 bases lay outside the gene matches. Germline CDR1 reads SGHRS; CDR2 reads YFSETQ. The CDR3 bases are TGCGCCAGCAGCTCCGGGACAGATAAAGAGACCCAGTACTTC. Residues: CASSSGTDKETQYF.

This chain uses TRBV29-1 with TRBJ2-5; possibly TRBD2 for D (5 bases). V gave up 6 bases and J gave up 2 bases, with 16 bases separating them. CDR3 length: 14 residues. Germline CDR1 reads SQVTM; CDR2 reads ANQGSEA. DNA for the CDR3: TGCAGCGTGCCGTCTTCGGGGAGACAAGAGACCCAGTACTTC. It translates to CSVPSSGRQETQYF.

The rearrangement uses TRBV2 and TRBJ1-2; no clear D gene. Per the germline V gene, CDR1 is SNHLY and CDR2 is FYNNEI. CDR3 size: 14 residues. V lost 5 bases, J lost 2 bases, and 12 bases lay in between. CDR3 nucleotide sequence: TGTGCCAGCAGTCGCTACAGAACAAACTATGGCTACACCTTC. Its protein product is CASSRYRTNYGYTF.

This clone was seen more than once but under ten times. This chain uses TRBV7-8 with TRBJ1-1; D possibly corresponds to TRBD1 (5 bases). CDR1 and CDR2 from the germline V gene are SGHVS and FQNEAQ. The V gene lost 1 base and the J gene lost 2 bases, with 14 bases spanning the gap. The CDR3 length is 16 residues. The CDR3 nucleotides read TGTGCCAGCAGCTTAGGAAGGTTGGGGACTAACACTGAAGCTTTCTTT. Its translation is CASSLGRLGTNTEAFF.

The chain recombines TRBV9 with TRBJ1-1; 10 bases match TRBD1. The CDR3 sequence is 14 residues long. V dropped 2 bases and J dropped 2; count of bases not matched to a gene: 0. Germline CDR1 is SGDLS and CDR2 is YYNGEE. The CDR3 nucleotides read TGTGCCAGCAGCGTGACAGGGGGCAACACTGAAGCTTTCTTT. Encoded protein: CASSVTGGNTEAFF.

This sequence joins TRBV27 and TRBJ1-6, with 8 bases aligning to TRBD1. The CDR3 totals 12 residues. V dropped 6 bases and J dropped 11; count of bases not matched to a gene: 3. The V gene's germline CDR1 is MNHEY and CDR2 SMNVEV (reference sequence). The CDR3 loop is CASRSQGAPLHF. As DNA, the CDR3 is TGTGCCAGCAGGTCACAGGGGGCACCCCTCCACTTT.

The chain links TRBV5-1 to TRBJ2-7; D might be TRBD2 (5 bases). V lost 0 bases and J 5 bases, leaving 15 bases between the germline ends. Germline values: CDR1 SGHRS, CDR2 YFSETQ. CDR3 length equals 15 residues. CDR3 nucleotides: TGCGCCAGCAGCTTGGGTATTACCTTCGGGAACGAGCAGTACTTC. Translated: CASSLGITFGNEQYF.

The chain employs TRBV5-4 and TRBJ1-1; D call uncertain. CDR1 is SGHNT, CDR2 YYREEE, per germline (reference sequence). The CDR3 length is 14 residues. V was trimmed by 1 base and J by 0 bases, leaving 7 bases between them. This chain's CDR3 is CASSLSVMNTEAFF. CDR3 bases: TGTGCCAGCAGCTTGTCGGTGATGAACACTGAAGCTTTCTTT.

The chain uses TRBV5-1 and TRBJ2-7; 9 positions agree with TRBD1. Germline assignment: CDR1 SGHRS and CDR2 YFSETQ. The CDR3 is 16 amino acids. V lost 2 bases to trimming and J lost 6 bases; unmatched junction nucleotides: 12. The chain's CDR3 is CASSFYPGTGTGEQYF. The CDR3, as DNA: TGCGCCAGCAGCTTCTACCCCGGGACAGGGACCGGCGAGCAGTACTTC.

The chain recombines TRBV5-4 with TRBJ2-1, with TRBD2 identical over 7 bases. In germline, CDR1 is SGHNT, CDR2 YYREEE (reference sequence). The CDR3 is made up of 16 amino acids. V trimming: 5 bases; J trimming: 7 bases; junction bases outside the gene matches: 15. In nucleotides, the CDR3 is TGTGCCAGCAGTCCCACGAGGGGAGGGAGACTGAATGAGCAGTTCTTC. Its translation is CASSPTRGGRLNEQFF.

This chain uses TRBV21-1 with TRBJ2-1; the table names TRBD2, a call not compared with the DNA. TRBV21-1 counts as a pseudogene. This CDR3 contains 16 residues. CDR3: CASSDLAGYSYNEQFF. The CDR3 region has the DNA TGTGCCAGCAGCGACCTAGCAGGATACTCCTACAATGAGCAGTTCTTC.

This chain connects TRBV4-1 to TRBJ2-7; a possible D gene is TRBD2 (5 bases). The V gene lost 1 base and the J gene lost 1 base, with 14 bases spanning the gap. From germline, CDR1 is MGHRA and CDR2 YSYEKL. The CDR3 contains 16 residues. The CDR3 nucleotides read TGCGCCAGCAGCCAAGGGAGTCCAGGACTTTCCTACGAGCAGTACTTC. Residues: CASSQGSPGLSYEQYF.

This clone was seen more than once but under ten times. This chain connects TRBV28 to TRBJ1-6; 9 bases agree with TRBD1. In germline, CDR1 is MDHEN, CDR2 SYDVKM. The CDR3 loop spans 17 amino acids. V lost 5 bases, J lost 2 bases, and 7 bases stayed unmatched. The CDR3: CASSGSGTGTYNSPLHF. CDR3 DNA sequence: TGTGCCAGCAGTGGATCCGGGACAGGGACCTATAATTCACCCCTCCACTTT.

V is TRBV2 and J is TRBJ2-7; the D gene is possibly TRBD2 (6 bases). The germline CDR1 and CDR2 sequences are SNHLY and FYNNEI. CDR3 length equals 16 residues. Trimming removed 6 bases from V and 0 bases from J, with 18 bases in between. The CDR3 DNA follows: TGTGCCAGCAGGAGGCCTAGTAGCGGTAACTCCTACGAGCAGTACTTC. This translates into CASRRPSSGNSYEQYF. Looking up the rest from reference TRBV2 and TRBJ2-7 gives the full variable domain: EPEVTQTPSHQVTQMGQEVILRCVPISNHLYFYWYRQILGQKVEFLVSFYNNEISEKSEIFDDQFSVERPDGSNFTLKIRSTKLEDSAMYFCASRRPSSGNSYEQYFGPGTRLTVT.

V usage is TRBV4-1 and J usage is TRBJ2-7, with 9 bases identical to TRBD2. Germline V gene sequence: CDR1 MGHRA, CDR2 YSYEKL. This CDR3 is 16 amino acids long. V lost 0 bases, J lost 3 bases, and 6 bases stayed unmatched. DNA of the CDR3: TGCGCCAGCAGCCAAGATGAGGTTAGCGGGAGCTACGAGCAGTACTTC. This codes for CASSQDEVSGSYEQYF.

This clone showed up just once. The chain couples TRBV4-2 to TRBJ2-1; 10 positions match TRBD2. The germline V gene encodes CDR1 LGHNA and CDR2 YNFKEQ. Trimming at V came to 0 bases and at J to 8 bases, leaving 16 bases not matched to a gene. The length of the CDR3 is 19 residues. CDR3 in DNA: TGTGCCAGCAGCCAAGATTCAATAGCGCCTAGCGGGAGTTTGGATGAGCAGTTCTTC. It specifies CASSQDSIAPSGSLDEQFF.

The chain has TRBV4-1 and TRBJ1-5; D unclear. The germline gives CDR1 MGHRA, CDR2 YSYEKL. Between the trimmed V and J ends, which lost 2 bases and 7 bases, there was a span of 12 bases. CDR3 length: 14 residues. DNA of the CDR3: TGCGCCAGCAGCCAATACGGGGTTCAACAGCCCCAGCATTTT. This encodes CASSQYGVQQPQHF.

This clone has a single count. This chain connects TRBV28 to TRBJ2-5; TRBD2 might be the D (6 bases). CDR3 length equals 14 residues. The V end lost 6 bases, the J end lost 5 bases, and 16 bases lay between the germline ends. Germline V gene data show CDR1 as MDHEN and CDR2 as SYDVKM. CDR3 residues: CASSPAPGEETQYF. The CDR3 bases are TGTGCCAGCAGCCCAGCCCCGGGGGAGGAGACCCAGTACTTC. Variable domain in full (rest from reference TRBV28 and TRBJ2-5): DVKVTQSSRYLVKRTGEKVFLECVQDMDHENMFWYRQDPGLGLRLIYFSYDVKMKEKGDIPEGYSVSREKKERFSLILESASTNQTSMYLCASSPAPGEETQYFGPGTRLLVL.

The DNA for the CDR3 is TGTGCCTGGAGCCCGACAGGGGGGGGCTACAATGAGCAGTTCTTC. Protein: CAWSPTGGGYNEQFF. The rearrangement links TRBV30 to TRBJ2-1; 9 nucleotides align to TRBD1. The ends lost 3 bases at V and 3 bases at J; junction bases unmatched: 6. This CDR3 has 15 residues. Germline values: CDR1 GTSNPN, CDR2 SVGIG (reference sequence).

CDR3 sequence (DNA): TGTGCCTGGAGTGAGGGGGGGCCTGGGAGGACAGATACGCAGTATTTT. This gives the protein CAWSEGGPGRTDTQYF. This chain joins TRBV30 and TRBJ2-3, with D possibly being TRBD2 (7 bases). With 1 base removed from V and 3 bases from J, the gap between germline ends came to 17 bases. CDR1 and CDR2 from the germline V gene are GTSNPN and SVGIG (reference sequence). The CDR3 loop spans 16 amino acids.

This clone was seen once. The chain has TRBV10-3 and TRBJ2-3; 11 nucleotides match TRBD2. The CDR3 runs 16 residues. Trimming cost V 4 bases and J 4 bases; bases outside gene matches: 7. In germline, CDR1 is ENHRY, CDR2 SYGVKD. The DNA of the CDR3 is TGTGCCATCAGTGCGACTAGCGGGGTGGGTCCAGATACGCAGTATTTT. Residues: CAISATSGVGPDTQYF.

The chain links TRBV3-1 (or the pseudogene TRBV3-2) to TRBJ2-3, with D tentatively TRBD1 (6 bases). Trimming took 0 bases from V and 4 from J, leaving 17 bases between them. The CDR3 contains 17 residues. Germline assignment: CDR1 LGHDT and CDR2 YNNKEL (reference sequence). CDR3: CASSQDRRVQGPDTQYF. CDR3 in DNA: TGTGCCAGCAGCCAAGATAGAAGGGTACAGGGCCCAGATACGCAGTATTTT.

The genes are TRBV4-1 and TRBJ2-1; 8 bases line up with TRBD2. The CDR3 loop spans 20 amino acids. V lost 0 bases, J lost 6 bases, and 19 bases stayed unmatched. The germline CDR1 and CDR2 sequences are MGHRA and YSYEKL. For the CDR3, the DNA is TGCGCCAGCAGCCAAGATCCCCAGGGTTTGGCTAGCGGGTCCAGCAATGAGCAGTTCTTC. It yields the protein CASSQDPQGLASGSSNEQFF.

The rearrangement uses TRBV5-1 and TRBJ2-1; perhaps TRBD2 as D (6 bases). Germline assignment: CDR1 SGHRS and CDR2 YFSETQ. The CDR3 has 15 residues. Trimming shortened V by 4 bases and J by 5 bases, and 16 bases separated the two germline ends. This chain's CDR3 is CASSLPLAGNNEQFF. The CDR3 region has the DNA TGCGCCAGCAGCCTCCCTCTGGCGGGAAACAATGAGCAGTTCTTC.

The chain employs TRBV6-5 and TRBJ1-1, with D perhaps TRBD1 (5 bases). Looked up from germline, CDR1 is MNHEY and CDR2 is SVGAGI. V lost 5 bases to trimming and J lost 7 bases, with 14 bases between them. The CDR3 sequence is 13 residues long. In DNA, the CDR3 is TGTGCCAGCAGTACCTTCGGACACAGTGAAGCTTTCTTT. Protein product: CASSTFGHSEAFF.

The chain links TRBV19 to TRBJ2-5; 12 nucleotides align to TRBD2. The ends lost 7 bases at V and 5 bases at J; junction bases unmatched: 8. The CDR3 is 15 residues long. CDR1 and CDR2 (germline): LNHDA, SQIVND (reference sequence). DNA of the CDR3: TGTGCCAGTACCCAATCCGGGACTAGCGGGGAGACCCAGTACTTC. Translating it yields CASTQSGTSGETQYF.

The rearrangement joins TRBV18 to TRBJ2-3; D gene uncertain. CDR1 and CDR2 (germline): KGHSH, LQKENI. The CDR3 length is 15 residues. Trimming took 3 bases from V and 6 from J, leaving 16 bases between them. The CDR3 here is CASSPGQIRSDTQYF. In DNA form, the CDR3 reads TGTGCCAGCTCACCTGGGCAAATCAGATCGGATACGCAGTATTTT.

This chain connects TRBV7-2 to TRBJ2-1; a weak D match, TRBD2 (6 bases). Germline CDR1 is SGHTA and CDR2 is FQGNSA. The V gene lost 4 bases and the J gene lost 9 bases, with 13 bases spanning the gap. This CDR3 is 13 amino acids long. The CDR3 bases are TGTGCCAGCAGCTCCGGGGGAGCGGGTGAGCAGTTCTTC. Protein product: CASSSGGAGEQFF. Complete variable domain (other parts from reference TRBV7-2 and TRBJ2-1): GAGVSQSPSNKVTEKGKDVELRCDPISGHTALYWYRQSLGQGLEFLIYFQGNSAPDKSGLPSDRFSAERTGGSVSTLTIQRTQQEDSAVYLCASSSGGAGEQFFGPGTRLTVL.

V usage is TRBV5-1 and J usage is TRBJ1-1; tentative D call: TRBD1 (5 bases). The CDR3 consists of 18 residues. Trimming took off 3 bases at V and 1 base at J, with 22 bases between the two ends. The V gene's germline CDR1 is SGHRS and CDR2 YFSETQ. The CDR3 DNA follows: TGCGCCAGCAGCTCCTCCGGGACTAATATCGGTAGGAACACTGAAGCTTTCTTT. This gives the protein CASSSSGTNIGRNTEAFF.

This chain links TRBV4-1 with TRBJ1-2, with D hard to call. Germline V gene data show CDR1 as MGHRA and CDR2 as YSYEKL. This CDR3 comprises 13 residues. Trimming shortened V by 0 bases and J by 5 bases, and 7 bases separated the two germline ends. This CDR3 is CASSQEQRYGYTF. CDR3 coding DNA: TGCGCCAGCAGCCAAGAACAGAGATATGGCTACACCTTC.

The CDR3 sequence: CASSLVGQSSYNSPLHF. The CDR3 coding sequence is TGTGCCAGCAGCTTGGTTGGGCAAAGCTCCTATAATTCACCCCTCCACTTT. The gene calls are TRBV5-6 and TRBJ1-6; D is unclear. The CDR3 length is 17 residues. V was trimmed by 0 bases and J by 0 bases, leaving 10 bases between them. Germline V CDR1 and CDR2: SGHDT, YYEEEE.

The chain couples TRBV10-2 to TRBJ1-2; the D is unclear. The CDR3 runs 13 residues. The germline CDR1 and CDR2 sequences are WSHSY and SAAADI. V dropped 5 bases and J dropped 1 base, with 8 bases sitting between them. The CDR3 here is CASSSNSNYGYTF. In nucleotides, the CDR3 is TGCGCCAGCAGTTCGAACAGTAACTATGGCTACACCTTC.